The clone carrying this T cell receptor (beta chain) has a handful of counts. Other nucleotide sequences in the sample specify the same CDR3. Data came from immunoSEQ multiplex PCR; TCRdb stores just in-frame clones and leaves some out. The repertoire holds approximately 98,000 clones, with around 81% as singletons. This specimen belongs to a study of blood T cell repertoires in COVID-19. The CDR3 spans 13 residues. V lost 4 bases and J 4 bases, leaving 8 bases between the germline ends. Germline CDR1 is LGHDT and CDR2 is YNNKEL (reference sequence). The TCR sequence derives from a man aged 60 to 69 with acute or convalescent COVID-19. The sample taken for sequencing was peripheral blood. The V call is TRBV3-1 (or the pseudogene TRBV3-2), the J call TRBJ1-5; no firm D call. CDR3 protein: CASSPGLNQPQHF. For the CDR3, the DNA is TGTGCCAGCAGCCCGGGTCTTAATCAGCCCCAGCATTTT.